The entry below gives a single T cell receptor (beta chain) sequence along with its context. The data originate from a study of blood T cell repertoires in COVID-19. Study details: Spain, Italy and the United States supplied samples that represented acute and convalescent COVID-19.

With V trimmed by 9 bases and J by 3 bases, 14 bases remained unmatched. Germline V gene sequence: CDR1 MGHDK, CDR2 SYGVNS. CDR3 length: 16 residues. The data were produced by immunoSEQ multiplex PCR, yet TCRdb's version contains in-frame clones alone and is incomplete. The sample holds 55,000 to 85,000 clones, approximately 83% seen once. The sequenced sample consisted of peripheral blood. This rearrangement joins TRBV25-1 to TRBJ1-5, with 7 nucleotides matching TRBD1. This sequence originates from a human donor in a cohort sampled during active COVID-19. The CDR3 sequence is CASKAQGTGVNQPQHF. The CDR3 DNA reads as TGTGCCAGTAAGGCACAGGGGACGGGGGTCAATCAGCCCCAGCATTTT.